The rows below give T cell receptor beta chains drawn from one sample of a study of T cell changes during pregnancy in multiple sclerosis. Profiled with immunoSEQ multiplex PCR; TCRdb holds only in-frame clones, not every one. This table holds about 37,000 clones, roughly nine tenths found once. Specimen: CD4+ T cells from peripheral blood mononuclear cells, collected in the third trimester of pregnancy. The receptors come from a female donor in good health, enrolled as a control in a pregnancy study. Each CDR3 is given with its conserved first and last residue. Each record gives: CDR3 protein, CDR3 DNA, D gene, J gene, V gene, CDR3 length, clone size. A D gene is named only where the DNA matches it firmly. Clone size is shown for a subset of rows, as once, few, many or a class of expanded clone.

CASSNTANTEAFF	TGTGCCAGCAGTAATACAGCGAACACTGAAGCTTTCTTT	.	TRBJ1-1	TRBV6-4	13	once
CSSLGAGGTTTDTQYF	TGCAGCTCACTAGGGGCGGGAGGTACAACCACAGATACGCAGTATTTT	TRBD2	TRBJ2-3	TRBV29-1	16	.
CASSFGDRGYQETQYF	TGTGCCAGCAGCTTCGGGGACAGGGGGTACCAAGAGACCCAGTACTTC	TRBD1	TRBJ2-5	TRBV7-9	16	.
CASSSGVGYNEQFF	TGTGCCAGTAGTAGCGGGGTGGGCTACAATGAGCAGTTCTTC	.	TRBJ2-1	TRBV19	14	.
CAWSTGRAEQPQHF	TGTGCCTGGAGTACAGGCAGGGCGGAACAGCCCCAGCATTTT	.	TRBJ1-5	TRBV30	14	.
CASSQEVGATDTQYF	TGTGCCAGCAGCCAGGAGGTGGGGGCCACAGATACGCAGTATTTT	.	TRBJ2-3	TRBV11-2	15	.
CASSLVAGGGDTQYF	TGTGCCAGCAGCTTAGTGGCGGGAGGGGGTGATACGCAGTATTTT	TRBD2	TRBJ2-3	TRBV7-2	15	.
CASSHRSVYAGELFF	TGTGCCAGTAGTCACCGTTCGGTATACGCCGGGGAGCTGTTTTTT	.	TRBJ2-2	TRBV19	15	.
CASRLSLAGVSGANVLTF	TGTGCCAGCAGATTATCGCTAGCGGGGGTCTCTGGGGCCAACGTCCTGACTTTC	TRBD2	TRBJ2-6	TRBV7-2	18	.
CAWSGTATNEKLFF	TGTGCCTGGAGTGGGACAGCAACTAATGAAAAACTGTTTTTT	.	TRBJ1-4	TRBV30	14	.
CASSGQPYGYTF	TGTGCCAGCAGTGGACAGCCCTATGGCTACACCTTC	.	TRBJ1-2	TRBV2	12	.
CASSVARTGLTGYTF	TGTGCCAGCAGCGTAGCTAGGACAGGGCTAACTGGCTACACCTTC	TRBD1	TRBJ1-2	TRBV9	15	.
CASSLVGTGLAGEQFF	TGTGCCAGCAGCTTAGTGGGGACGGGGCTAGCGGGTGAGCAGTTCTTC	TRBD2	TRBJ2-1	TRBV11-2	16	.
CASSTGLALDTQYF	TGTGCCAGCAGTACCGGACTAGCCTTAGATACGCAGTATTTT	TRBD2	TRBJ2-3	TRBV7-2	14	.
CASSRRGNEQFF	TGTGCCAGCAGCCGACGAGGGAATGAGCAGTTCTTC	.	TRBJ2-1	TRBV13	12	.
CASSQDLTRPHYNEQFF	TGTGCCAGCAGCCAAGATCTAACCCGCCCCCACTACAATGAGCAGTTCTTC	.	TRBJ2-1	TRBV4-2	17	once
CASSFRETDTQYF	TGTGCCAGTAGCTTCCGGGAGACAGATACGCAGTATTTT	.	TRBJ2-3	TRBV19	13	.
CAGGTGADSPLHF	TGTGCCGGAGGGACAGGGGCGGATTCACCCCTCCACTTT	TRBD1	TRBJ1-6	TRBV6-1	13	.